A single sample gave rise to the 5 T cell receptor beta chains below, sequenced in a study of siplizumab effects on memory and regulatory T cells. Assay: immunoSEQ multiplex PCR; the TCRdb copy retains only in-frame clones and omits some. Among approximately 70,000 clones listed, about 90% were seen once. Sequenced material: CD8+ T cells sorted from blood. These TCRs come from a human donor in good health.

V and J are TRBV23-1 and TRBJ2-7; 7 bases match TRBD2. TRBV23-1 carries the ORF label, with uncertain function. Trimming removed 3 bases from V and 4 bases from J; junction bases left unmatched: 0. The CDR3 contains 12 residues. CDR3 in amino acids: CASSHGGYEQYF. The CDR3 DNA reads TGCGCCAGCAGTCACGGGGGGTACGAGCAGTACTTC.

This chain connects TRBV18 to TRBJ2-7; perhaps TRBD2 as D (6 bases). This CDR3 spans 15 amino acids. In germline, CDR1 is KGHSH, CDR2 LQKENI. V dropped 0 bases and J dropped 7 bases, with 16 bases sitting between them. The CDR3 DNA follows: TGTGCCAGCTCACCACCGGGACTTTTACATTTAGAGCAGTACTTC. It encodes CASSPPGLLHLEQYF. Full variable domain (remainder filled in from reference TRBV18 and TRBJ2-7): NAGVMQNPRHLVRRRGQEARLRCSPMKGHSHVYWYRQLPEEGLKFMVYLQKENIIDESGMPKERFSAEFPKEGPSILRIQQVVRGDSAAYFCASSPPGLLHLEQYFGPGTRLTVT.

The V call is TRBV4-1, the J call TRBJ2-3; D is perhaps TRBD2 (5 bases). Trimming stripped 0 bases from V and 0 bases from J, with 13 bases between. CDR1 MGHRA and CDR2 YSYEKL come from the germline V gene. This CDR3 spans 17 amino acids. The CDR3 region is CASSQEYSAISTDTQYF. CDR3 DNA: TGCGCCAGCAGCCAAGAGTATAGCGCCATAAGCACAGATACGCAGTATTTT.

V is TRBV27 and J is TRBJ2-7; D is undetermined. The length of the CDR3 is 12 residues. The germline CDR1 and CDR2 sequences are MNHEY and SMNVEV (reference sequence). Trimming stripped 0 bases from V and 6 bases from J, with 6 bases between. The CDR3 reads CASSLSGLEQYF. CDR3 nucleotides: TGTGCCAGCAGTTTATCTGGTCTCGAGCAGTACTTC.

V and J are TRBV5-4 and TRBJ1-2; no clear D. Trimming removed 0 bases from V and 3 bases from J, with 9 bases in between. CDR1 and CDR2 from the germline V gene are SGHNT and YYREEE (reference sequence). CDR3 length: 14 amino acids. The CDR3 sequence: CASSLDPGDYGYTF. The CDR3 coding sequence is TGTGCCAGCAGCTTGGACCCCGGGGACTATGGCTACACCTTC. The full variable domain, rest sourced from reference TRBV5-4 and TRBJ1-2, is ETGVTQSPTHLIKTRGQQVTLRCSSQSGHNTVSWYQQALGQGPQFIFQYYREEENGRGNFPPRFSGLQFPNYSSELNVNALELDDSALYLCASSLDPGDYGYTFGSGTRLTVV.